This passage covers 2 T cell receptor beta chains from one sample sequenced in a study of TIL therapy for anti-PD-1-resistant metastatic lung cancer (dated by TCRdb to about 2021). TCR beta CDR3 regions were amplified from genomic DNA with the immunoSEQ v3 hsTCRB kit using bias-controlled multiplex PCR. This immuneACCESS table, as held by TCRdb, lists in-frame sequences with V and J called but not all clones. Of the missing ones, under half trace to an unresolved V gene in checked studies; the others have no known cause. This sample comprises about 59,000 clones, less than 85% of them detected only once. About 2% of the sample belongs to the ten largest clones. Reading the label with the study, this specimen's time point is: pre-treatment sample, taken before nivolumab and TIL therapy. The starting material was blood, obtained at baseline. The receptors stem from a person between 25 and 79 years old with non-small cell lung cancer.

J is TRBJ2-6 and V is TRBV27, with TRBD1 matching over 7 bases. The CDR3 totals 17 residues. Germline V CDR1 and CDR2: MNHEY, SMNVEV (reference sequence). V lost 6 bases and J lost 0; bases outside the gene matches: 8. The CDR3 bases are TGTGCCAGCAGCGACGCGGACAGGCCCTCTGGGGCCAACGTCCTGACTTTC. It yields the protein CASSDADRPSGANVLTF.

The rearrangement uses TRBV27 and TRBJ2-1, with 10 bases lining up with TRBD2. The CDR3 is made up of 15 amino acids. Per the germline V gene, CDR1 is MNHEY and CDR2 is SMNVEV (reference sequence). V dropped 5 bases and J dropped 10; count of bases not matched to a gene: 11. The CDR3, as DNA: TGTGCCAGCAGTGATCTAGCGGGAGTAGTGGGGGAGCAGTTCTTC. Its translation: CASSDLAGVVGEQFF.